This T cell receptor beta chain was sequenced in a study of Ad26.COV2.S vaccination and SARS-CoV-2 variants. Here immunoSEQ multiplex PCR was the method, and the copy in TCRdb shows in-frame clones only, minus some. Of some 7,000 clones detected, roughly 84% appear once; the ten largest clones hold roughly 30%. This CDR3 has 15 residues. The germline CDR1 and CDR2 sequences are SGHVS and FQNEAQ. V was clipped by 6 bases and J by 0 bases, with 12 bases between them. Points from the study as a whole: The authors reported substantial breadth in spike-specific CD8+ and CD4+ T cell responses after vaccination. Placebo recipients had lower spike-specific TCR breadth than vaccine recipients. Comparable non-spike TCR breadth was observed in vaccine and placebo recipients.

Points on this clone: What it recognizes is unknown.

The J gene is TRBJ1-5, the V gene TRBV7-8; D unclear. The specimen comprised peripheral blood, sampled after recovery from COVID-19. The TCR was taken from a human donor who had recovered from COVID-19. In nucleotides, the CDR3 is TGTGCCAGCAGTTCTACAGCAGTTAGCAATCAGCCCCAGCATTTT. Protein product: CASSSTAVSNQPQHF.